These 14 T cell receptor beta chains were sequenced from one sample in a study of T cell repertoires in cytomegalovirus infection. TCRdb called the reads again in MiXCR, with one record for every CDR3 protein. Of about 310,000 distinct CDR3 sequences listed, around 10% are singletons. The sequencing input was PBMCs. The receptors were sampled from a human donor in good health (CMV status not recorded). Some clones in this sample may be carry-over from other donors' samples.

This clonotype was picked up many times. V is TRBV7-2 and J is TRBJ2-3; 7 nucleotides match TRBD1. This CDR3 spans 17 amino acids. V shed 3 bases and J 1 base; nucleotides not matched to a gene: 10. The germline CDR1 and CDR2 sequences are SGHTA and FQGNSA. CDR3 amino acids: CASSLDFDRVGTDTQYF. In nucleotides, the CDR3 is TGTGCCAGCAGCTTGGACTTCGACAGGGTAGGCACAGATACGCAGTATTTT.

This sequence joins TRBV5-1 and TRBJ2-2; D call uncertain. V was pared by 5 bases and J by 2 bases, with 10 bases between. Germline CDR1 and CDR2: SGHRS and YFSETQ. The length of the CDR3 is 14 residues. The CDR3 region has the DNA TGCGCCAGCAGAGGCGAAGTCAACACCGGGGAGCTGTTTTTT. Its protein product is CASRGEVNTGELFF.

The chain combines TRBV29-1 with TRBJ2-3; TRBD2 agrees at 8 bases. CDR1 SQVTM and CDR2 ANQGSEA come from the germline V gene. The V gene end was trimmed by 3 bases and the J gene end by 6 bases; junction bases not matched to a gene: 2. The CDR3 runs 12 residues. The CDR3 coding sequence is TGCAGCGTTGACGGCGGGGGGGATACGCAGTATTTT. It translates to CSVDGGGDTQYF.

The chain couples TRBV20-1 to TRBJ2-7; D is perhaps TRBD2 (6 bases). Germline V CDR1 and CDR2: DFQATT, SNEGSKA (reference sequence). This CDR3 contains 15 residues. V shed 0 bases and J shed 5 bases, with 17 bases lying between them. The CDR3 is CSARDGLGGRDEQYF. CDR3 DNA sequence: TGCAGTGCTAGAGATGGGCTCGGGGGAAGGGACGAGCAGTACTTC.

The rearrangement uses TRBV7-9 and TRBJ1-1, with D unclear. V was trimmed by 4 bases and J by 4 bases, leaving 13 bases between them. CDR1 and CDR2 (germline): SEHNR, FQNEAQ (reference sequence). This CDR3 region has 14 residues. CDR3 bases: TGTGCCAGCAGCTCGCACCCTAAGGGCACTGAAGCTTTCTTT. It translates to CASSSHPKGTEAFF.

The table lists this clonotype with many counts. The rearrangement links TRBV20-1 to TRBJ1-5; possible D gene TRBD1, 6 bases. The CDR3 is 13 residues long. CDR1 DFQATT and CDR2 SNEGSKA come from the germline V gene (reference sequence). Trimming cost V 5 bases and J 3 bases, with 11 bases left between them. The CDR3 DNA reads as TGCAGTGCTCCTGACAGGCTCAATCAGCCCCAGCATTTT. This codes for CSAPDRLNQPQHF.

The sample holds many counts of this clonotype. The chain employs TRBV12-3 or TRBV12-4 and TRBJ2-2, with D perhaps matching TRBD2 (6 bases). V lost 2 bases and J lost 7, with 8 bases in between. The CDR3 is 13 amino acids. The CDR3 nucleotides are TGTGCCAGCAGTTTATCGGGGGACGGGGAGCTGTTTTTT. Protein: CASSLSGDGELFF.

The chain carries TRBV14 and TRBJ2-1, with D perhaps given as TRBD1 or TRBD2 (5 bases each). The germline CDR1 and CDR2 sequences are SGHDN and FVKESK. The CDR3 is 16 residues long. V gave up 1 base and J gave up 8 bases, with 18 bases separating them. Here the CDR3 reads CASSQGGRQRGDEQFF. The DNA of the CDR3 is TGTGCCAGCAGCCAAGGGGGACGCCAACGTGGGGATGAGCAGTTCTTC.

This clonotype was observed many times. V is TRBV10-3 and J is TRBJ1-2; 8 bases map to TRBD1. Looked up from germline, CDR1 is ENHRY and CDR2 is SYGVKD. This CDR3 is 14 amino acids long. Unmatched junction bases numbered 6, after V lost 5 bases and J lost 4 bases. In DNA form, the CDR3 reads TGTGCCATCAGTTCCGGGACAGGAGTCTATGGCTACACCTTC. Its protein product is CAISSGTGVYGYTF.

CDR3 in DNA: TGCAGTGCTAGAGACCCGGGGTTCAACGAGCAGTACTTC. Protein: CSARDPGFNEQYF. The gene calls are TRBV20-1 and TRBJ2-7; tentatively, D is TRBD2 (5 bases). Trimming cost V 0 bases and J 5 bases, with 11 bases left between them. Germline values: CDR1 DFQATT, CDR2 SNEGSKA (reference sequence). The CDR3 runs to 13 residues.

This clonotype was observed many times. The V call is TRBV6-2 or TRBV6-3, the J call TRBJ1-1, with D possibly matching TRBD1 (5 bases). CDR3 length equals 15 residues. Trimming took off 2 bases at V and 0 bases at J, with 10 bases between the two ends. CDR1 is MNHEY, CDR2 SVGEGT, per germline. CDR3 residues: CASSYQGGVNTEAFF. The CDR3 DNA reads TGTGCCAGCAGTTACCAGGGCGGGGTGAACACTGAAGCTTTCTTT.

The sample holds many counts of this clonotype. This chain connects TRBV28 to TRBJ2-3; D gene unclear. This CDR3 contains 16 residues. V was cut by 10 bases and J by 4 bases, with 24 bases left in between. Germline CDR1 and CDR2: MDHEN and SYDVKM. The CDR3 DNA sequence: TGTGCCACCCAGAAAGGATCCGCCGGTTTTCCAGATACGCAGTATTTT. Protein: CATQKGSAGFPDTQYF.

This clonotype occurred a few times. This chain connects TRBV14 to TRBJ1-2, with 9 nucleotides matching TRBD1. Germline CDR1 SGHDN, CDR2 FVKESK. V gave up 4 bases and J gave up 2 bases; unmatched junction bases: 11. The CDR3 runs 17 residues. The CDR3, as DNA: TGTGCCAGCAGCCGAAAAAGCGGCACAGGGGGCAACTATGGCTACACCTTC. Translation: CASSRKSGTGGNYGYTF.

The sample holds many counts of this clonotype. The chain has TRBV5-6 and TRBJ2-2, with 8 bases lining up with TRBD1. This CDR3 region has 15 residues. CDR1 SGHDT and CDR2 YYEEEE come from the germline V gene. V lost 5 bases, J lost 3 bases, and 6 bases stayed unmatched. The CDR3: CASRLQGADTGELFF. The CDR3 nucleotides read TGTGCCAGCAGGTTGCAGGGGGCGGACACCGGGGAGCTGTTTTTT.